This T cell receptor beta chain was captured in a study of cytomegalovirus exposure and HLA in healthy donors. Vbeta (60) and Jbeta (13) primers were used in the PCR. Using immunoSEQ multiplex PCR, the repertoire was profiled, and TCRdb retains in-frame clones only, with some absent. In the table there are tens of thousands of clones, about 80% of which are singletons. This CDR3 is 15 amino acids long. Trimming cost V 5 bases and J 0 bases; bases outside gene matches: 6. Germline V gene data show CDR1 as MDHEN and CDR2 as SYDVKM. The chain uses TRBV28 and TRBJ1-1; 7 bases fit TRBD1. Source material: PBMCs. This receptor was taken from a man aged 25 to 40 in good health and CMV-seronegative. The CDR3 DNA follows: TGTGCCAGCAGTCTCCGACAGGGTATGAACACTGAAGCTTTCTTT. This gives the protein CASSLRQGMNTEAFF.